One sample yielded the 5 T cell receptor beta chains listed below, sequenced in a study of blood T cells in healthy people across ages. PCR was performed a second time for 7 to 11 cycles using a sample-barcoded 5' primer and a J-beta primer mix. A single record per CDR3 protein comes from TCRdb applying MiXCR to the 5' RACE reads. Of 750,000 to 950,000 distinct CDR3 sequences in the sample, roughly 24% were seen once. The same data also contributed to another study, on T cells of mothers and their children.

The sequenced sample was blood. Source of these receptors: a boy aged 5-17 years in good health.

The chain has TRBV5-1 and TRBJ2-1; D not resolved. The DNA end is more similar to TRBJ2-5, so the J call may be wrong. Germline assignment: CDR1 SGHRS and CDR2 YFSETQ. This CDR3 has 14 residues. CDR3 DNA: TGCGCCAGCAGCTTGGACGGCCCCACCAGCACCCAGTACTTC. Its protein is CASSLDGPTSTQYF.

V gene TRBV5-1 combines with J gene TRBJ2-1; D is undetermined. V was cut by 1 base and J by 0 bases, with 11 bases left in between. Looked up from germline, CDR1 is SGHRS and CDR2 is YFSETQ. This CDR3 contains 16 residues. CDR3 protein: CASSLRTASSYNEQFF. The CDR3 DNA reads TGCGCCAGCAGCTTGCGGACCGCTAGCTCCTACAATGAGCAGTTCTTC.

The chain recombines TRBV15 with TRBJ2-7; D is unresolved. The V end was cut by 3 bases, the J end by 4 bases, with 19 bases between. The CDR3 contains 16 residues. Germline CDR1 is LNHNV and CDR2 is YYDKDF (reference sequence). In DNA, the CDR3 is TGTGCCACCAGCAGTGTAATGGTAGTCGGTTTTTACGAGCAGTACTTC. Its protein product is CATSSVMVVGFYEQYF.

This clonotype was counted a few times. The chain employs TRBV4-1 and TRBJ1-2, with D possibly TRBD1 on 6 matching bases. CDR1 is MGHRA and CDR2 is YSYEKL in the germline V gene. V shed 1 base and J shed 4 bases, with 16 bases lying between them. The CDR3 is made up of 16 amino acids. The CDR3 region is CASSQVLRQARYGYTF. In DNA form, the CDR3 reads TGCGCCAGCAGCCAAGTTCTTAGACAGGCCCGCTATGGCTACACCTTC.

A few counts support this clonotype. This chain uses TRBV5-5 with TRBJ1-5, with TRBD1 matching over 9 bases. Trimming cost V 3 bases and J 6 bases; bases outside gene matches: 7. Germline lookup yields CDR1 SGHKS and CDR2 YYEKEE (reference sequence). There are 15 residues in the CDR3. The DNA for the CDR3 is TGTGCCAGCAGCTCTCAAGAGGACAGGGGTCAGCCCCAGCATTTT. The encoded protein is CASSSQEDRGQPQHF. Combining the CDR3 with reference TRBV5-5 and TRBJ1-5 gives the whole variable domain DAGVTQSPTHLIKTRGQQVTLRCSPISGHKSVSWYQQVLGQGPQFIFQYYEKEERGRGNFPDRFSARQFPNYSSELNVNALLLGDSALYLCASSSQEDRGQPQHFGDGTRLSIL.